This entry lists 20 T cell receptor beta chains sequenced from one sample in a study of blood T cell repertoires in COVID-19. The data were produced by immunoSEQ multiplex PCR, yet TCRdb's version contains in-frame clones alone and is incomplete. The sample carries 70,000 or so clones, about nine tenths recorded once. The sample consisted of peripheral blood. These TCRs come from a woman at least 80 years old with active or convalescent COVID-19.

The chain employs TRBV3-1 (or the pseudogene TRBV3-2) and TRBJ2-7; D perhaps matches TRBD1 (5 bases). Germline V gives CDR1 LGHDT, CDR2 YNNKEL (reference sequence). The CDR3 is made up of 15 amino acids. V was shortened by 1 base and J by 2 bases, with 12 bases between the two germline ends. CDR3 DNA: TGTGCCAGCAGCCAAGTCCCAGGGAACCCCTACGAGCAGTACTTC. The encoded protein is CASSQVPGNPYEQYF.

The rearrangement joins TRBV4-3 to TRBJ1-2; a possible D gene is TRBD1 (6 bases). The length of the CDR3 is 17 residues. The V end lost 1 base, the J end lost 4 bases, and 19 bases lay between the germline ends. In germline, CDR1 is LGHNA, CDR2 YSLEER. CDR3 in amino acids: CASSQVQAQGWGYGYTF. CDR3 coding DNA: TGCGCCAGCAGCCAAGTACAAGCACAGGGCTGGGGCTATGGCTACACCTTC.

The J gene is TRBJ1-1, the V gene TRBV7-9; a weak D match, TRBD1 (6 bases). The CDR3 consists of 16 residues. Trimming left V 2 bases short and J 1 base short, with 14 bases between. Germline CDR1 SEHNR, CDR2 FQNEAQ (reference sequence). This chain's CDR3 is CASSLLPRQANTEAFF. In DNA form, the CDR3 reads TGTGCCAGCAGCTTACTGCCGAGACAGGCGAACACTGAAGCTTTCTTT.

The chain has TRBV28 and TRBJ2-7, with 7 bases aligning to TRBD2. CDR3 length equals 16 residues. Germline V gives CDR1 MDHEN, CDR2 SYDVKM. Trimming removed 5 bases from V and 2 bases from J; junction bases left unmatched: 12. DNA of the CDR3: TGTGCCAGCAGTCCACCGGGGGGAGGCCCCACCTACGAGCAGTACTTC. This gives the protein CASSPPGGGPTYEQYF.

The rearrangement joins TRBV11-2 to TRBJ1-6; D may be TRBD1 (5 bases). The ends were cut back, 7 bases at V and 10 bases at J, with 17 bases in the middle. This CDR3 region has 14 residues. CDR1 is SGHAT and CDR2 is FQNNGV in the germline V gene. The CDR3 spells CASNPRGGGSPLHF. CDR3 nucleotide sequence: TGTGCCAGCAACCCCCGTGGGGGAGGGTCACCCCTCCACTTT.

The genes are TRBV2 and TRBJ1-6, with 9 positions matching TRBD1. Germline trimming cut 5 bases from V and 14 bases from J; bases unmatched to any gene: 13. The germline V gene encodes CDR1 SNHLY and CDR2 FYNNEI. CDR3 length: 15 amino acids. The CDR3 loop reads CASSYRGPDEGALHF. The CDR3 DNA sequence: TGTGCCAGCAGTTACAGGGGGCCCGACGAGGGGGCCCTCCACTTT.

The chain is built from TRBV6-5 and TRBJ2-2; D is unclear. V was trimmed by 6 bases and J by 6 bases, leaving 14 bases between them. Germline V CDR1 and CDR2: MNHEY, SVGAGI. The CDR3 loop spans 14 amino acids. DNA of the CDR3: TGTGCCAGCAGGAAGAGTTTTCTGGCCGGGGAGCTGTTTTTT. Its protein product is CASRKSFLAGELFF.

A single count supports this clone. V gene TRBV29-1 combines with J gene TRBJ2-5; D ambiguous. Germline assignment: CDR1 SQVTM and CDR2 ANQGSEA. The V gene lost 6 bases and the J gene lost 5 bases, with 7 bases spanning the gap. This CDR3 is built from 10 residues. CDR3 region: CSVRWETQYF. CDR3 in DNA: TGCAGCGTGCGATGGGAGACCCAGTACTTC.

DNA of the CDR3: TGTGCCAGCAGCTCATCTAGCGCCACAGATACGCAGTATTTT. It is translated as CASSSSSATDTQYF. The chain recombines TRBV7-2 with TRBJ2-3; possibly TRBD2 for D (6 bases). V lost 4 bases and J 2 bases, leaving 10 bases between the germline ends. From germline, CDR1 is SGHTA and CDR2 FQGNSA. CDR3 size: 14 residues.

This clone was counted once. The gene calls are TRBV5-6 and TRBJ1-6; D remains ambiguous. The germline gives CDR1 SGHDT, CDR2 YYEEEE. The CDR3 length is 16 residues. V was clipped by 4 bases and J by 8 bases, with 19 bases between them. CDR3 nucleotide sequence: TGTGCCAGCAGCCCCCGCCCATACGGTAACGATTCACCCCTCCACTTT. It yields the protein CASSPRPYGNDSPLHF.

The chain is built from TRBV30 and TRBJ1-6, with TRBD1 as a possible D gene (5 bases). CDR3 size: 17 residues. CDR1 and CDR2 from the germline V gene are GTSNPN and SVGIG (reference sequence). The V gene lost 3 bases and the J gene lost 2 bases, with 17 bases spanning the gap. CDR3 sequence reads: CAWSGTSGEAYNSPLHF. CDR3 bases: TGTGCCTGGAGCGGGACGTCGGGGGAGGCCTATAATTCACCCCTCCACTTT.

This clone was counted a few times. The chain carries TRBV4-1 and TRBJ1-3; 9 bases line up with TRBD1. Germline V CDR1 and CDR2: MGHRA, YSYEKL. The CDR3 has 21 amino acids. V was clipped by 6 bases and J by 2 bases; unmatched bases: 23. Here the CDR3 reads CASSRSHLPGTGTGPGNTIYF. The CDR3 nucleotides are TGCGCCAGCAGTCGATCCCACTTACCCGGGACAGGGACGGGTCCTGGAAACACCATATATTTT.

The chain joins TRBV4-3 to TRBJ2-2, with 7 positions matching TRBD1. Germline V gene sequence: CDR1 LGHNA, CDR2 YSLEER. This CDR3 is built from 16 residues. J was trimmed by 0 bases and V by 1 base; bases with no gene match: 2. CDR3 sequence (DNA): TGCGCCAGCAGCCAAGTCGGGACAGCGAACACCGGGGAGCTGTTTTTT. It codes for CASSQVGTANTGELFF.

In DNA, the CDR3 is TGCGCCAGCAGCCACAGGGGGATGGTAAACTATGGCTACACCTTC. It encodes CASSHRGMVNYGYTF. The V call is TRBV4-3, the J call TRBJ1-2; 7 positions match TRBD1. The germline gives CDR1 LGHNA, CDR2 YSLEER. CDR3 length: 15 amino acids. The J segment lost 2 bases and the V segment lost 3 bases, leaving 6 bases of the junction unmatched.

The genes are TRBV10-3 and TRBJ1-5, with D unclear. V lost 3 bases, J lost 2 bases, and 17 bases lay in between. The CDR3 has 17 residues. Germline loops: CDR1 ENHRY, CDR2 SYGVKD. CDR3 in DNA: TGTGCCATCAGTGATGCAGGTATGAGTGCGCGCAATCAGCCCCAGCATTTT. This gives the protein CAISDAGMSARNQPQHF.

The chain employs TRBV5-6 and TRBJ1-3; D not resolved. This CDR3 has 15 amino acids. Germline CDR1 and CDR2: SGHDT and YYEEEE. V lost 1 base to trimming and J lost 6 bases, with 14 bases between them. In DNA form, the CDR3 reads TGTGCCAGCAGCTTGTTGAGGGAGTGGGAAAACACCATATATTTT. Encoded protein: CASSLLREWENTIYF.

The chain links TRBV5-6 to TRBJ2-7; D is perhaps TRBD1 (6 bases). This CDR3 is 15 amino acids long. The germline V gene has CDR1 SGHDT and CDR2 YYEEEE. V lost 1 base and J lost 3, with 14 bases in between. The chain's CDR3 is CASSLYAQGHYEQYF. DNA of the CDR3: TGTGCCAGCAGCTTGTATGCTCAGGGGCACTACGAGCAGTACTTC.

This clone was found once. The CDR3 loop is CASRRTGRDEPQHF. The CDR3 DNA reads TGTGCCAGTAGGCGGACAGGGAGAGACGAGCCCCAGCATTTT. V and J are TRBV19 and TRBJ1-5, with TRBD1 matching over 8 bases. The CDR3 has 14 residues. Losses at the gene ends were 6 bases for V and 8 bases for J; bases not matched to a gene: 9. Germline V gene sequence: CDR1 LNHDA, CDR2 SQIVND (reference sequence).

The CDR3, as DNA: TGTGCCAGCAGCATCGGGAACGAAAAACTGTTTTTT. It specifies CASSIGNEKLFF. The chain employs TRBV5-8 and TRBJ1-4; D not certain. This CDR3 comprises 12 residues. Trimming removed 4 bases from V and 8 bases from J, with 9 bases in between. Germline V gene data show CDR1 as SGHTS and CDR2 as YDEGEE.

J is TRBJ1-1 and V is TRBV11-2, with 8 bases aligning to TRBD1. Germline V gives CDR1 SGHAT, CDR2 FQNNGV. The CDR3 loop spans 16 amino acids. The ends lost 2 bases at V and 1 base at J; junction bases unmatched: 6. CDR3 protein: CASSLRAGGTNTEAFF. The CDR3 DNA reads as TGTGCCAGCAGCTTAAGGGCAGGGGGCACGAACACTGAAGCTTTCTTT.